The clone carrying this T cell receptor (beta chain) was detected a few times. Antigen: not known. This sample stems from a study of T cell repertoires in cytomegalovirus infection. Study-wide background: Through public TCR beta signatures, both CMV infection and matching HLA type were indicated.

Study results and caveats: The study found HLA-C-restricted CMV-specific TCR beta clonotypes dominating the ex vivo response. Identification of carriers of CMV plus the relevant HLA was performed using cumulative public TCR beta family frequency.

TCRdb reprocessed the reads via MiXCR and lists one record per CDR3 protein. Of 200,000 to 250,000 distinct CDR3 sequences in the sample, roughly two fifths are singletons; the top ten hold roughly three fifths. CDR1 LNHDA and CDR2 SQIVND come from the germline V gene (reference sequence). This CDR3 is built from 15 residues. V shed 9 bases, J shed 6 bases, and the junction held 11 bases outside the gene matches. The specimen was CD8+ T cells from cultured PBMCs, collected from culture after CMV antigen stimulation. This clonotype originated in a human donor in good health (CMV status not recorded). Some clones in this sample may be carry-over from other donors' samples. The chain links TRBV19 to TRBJ2-1, with TRBD2 matching over 10 bases. CDR3 sequence reads: CASGPSSGSGNEQFF. The CDR3 DNA reads TGTGCCAGCGGGCCGTCTAGCGGGAGCGGCAATGAGCAGTTCTTC.